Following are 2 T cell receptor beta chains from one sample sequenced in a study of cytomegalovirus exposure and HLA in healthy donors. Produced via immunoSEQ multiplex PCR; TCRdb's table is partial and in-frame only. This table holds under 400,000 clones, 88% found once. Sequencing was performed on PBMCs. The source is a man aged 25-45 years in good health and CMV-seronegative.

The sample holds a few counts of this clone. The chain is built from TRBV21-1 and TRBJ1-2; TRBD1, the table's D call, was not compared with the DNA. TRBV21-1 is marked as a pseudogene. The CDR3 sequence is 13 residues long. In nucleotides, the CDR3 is TGTGCCAGCACCTCTACGTGGGGGCACGGCTACACCTTC. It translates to CASTSTWGHGYTF.

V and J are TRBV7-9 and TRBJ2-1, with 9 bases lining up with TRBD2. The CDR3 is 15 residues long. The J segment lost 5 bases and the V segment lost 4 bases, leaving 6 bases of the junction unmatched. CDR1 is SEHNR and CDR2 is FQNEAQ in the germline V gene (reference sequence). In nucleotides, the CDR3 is TGTGCCAGCAGCTCGCTAGCGGGGAAGAACAATGAGCAGTTCTTC. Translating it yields CASSSLAGKNNEQFF.